The 2 T cell receptor beta chains in this list originate from one sample, sequenced in a study of blood T cells in healthy people across ages. Next came a second PCR, run for roughly 6 to 11 cycles, which used a sample-barcoded 5' primer along with a J-beta primer mix. Via MiXCR, TCRdb re-called the 5' RACE reads, giving one row per CDR3 protein. The sample lists 1.2 million to 1.5 million distinct CDR3 sequences; about 40% were seen once. Sample: blood. These TCRs come from a woman aged 18-30 years in good health.

This clonotype was detected only once. V and J are TRBV5-6 and TRBJ1-4; tentative D call: TRBD1 (5 bases). Germline values: CDR1 SGHDT, CDR2 YYEEEE. The CDR3 consists of 15 residues. V lost 1 base, J lost 8 bases, and 15 bases lay in between. CDR3 sequence (DNA): TGTGCCAGCAGCTTGTCGGAGGGGCGGAGCGAAAAACTGTTTTTT. This translates into CASSLSEGRSEKLFF. Using reference TRBV5-6 and TRBJ1-4 for the parts outside the CDR3, the full variable domain is DAGVTQSPTHLIKTRGQQVTLRCSPKSGHDTVSWYQQALGQGPQFIFQYYEEEERQRGNFPDRFSGHQFPNYSSELNVNALLLGDSALYLCASSLSEGRSEKLFFGSGTQLSVL.

The CDR3 DNA reads as TGTGCCAGCAAAGACCCAGGCACAGATACGCAGTATTTT. Translating it yields CASKDPGTDTQYF. The rearrangement links TRBV4-2 to TRBJ2-3, with D unresolved. CDR1 and CDR2 from the germline V gene are LGHNA and YNFKEQ. V lost 7 bases, J lost 1 base, and 9 bases lay in between. The CDR3 spans 13 residues.